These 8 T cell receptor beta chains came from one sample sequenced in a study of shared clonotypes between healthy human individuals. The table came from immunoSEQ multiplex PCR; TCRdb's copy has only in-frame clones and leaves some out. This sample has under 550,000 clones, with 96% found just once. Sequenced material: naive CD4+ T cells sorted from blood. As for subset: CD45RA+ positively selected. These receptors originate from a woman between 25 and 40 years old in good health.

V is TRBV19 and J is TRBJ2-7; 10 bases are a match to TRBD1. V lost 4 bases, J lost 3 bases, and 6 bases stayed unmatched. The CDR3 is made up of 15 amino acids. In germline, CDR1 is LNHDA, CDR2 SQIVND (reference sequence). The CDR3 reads CASSTLRDRGYEQYF. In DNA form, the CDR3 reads TGTGCCAGTAGTACGTTGCGGGACAGGGGCTACGAGCAGTACTTC.

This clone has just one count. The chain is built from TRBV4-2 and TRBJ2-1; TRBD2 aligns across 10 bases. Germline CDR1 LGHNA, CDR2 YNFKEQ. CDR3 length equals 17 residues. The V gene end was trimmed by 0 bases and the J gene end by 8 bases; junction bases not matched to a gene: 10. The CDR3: CASSQDLASGSPHEQFF. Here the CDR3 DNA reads TGTGCCAGCAGCCAAGATCTGGCTAGCGGGAGTCCCCATGAGCAGTTCTTC.

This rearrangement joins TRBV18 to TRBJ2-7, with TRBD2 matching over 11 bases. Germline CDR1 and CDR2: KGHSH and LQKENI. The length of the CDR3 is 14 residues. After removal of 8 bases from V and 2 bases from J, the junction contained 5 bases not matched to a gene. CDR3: CASLSGRATYEQYF. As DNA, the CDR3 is TGTGCCAGCCTTAGCGGGAGGGCTACCTACGAGCAGTACTTC.

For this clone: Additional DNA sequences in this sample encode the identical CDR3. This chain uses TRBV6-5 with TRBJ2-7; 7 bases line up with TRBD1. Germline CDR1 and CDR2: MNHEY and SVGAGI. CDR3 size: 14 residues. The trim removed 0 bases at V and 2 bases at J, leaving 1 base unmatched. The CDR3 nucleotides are TGTGCCAGCAGTTACTCAGGGGGCACCTACGAGCAGTACTTC. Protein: CASSYSGGTYEQYF.

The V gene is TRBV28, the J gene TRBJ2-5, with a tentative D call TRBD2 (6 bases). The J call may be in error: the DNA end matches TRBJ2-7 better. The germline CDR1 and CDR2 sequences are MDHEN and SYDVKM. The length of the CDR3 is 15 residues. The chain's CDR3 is CASSLWVSGSYEQYF. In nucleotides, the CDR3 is TGTGCCAGCAGTTTATGGGTTAGCGGTTCCTACGAGCAGTACTTC.

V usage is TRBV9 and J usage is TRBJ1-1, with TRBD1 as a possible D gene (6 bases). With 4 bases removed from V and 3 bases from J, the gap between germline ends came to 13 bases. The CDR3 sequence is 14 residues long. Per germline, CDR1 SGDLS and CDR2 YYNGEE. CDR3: CASSTGSEDTEAFF. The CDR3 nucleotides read TGTGCCAGCAGCACAGGGAGTGAGGACACTGAAGCTTTCTTT. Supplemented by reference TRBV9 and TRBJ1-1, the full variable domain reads DSGVTQTPKHLITATGQRVTLRCSPRSGDLSVYWYQQSLDQGLQFLIQYYNGEERAKGNILERFSAQQFPDLHSELNLSSLELGDSALYFCASSTGSEDTEAFFGQGTRLTVV.

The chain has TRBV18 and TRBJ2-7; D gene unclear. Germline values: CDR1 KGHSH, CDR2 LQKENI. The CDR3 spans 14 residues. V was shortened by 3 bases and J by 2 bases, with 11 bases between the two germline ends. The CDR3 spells CASSPRAFPYEQYF. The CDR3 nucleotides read TGTGCCAGCTCACCCCGGGCCTTCCCCTACGAGCAGTACTTC.

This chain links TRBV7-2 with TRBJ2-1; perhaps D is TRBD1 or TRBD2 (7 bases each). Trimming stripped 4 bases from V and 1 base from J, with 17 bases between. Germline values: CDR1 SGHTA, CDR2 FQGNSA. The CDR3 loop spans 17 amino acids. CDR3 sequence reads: CASSSQGGRGSYNEQFF. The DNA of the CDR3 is TGTGCCAGCAGCTCCCAGGGGGGGCGGGGTTCCTACAATGAGCAGTTCTTC.